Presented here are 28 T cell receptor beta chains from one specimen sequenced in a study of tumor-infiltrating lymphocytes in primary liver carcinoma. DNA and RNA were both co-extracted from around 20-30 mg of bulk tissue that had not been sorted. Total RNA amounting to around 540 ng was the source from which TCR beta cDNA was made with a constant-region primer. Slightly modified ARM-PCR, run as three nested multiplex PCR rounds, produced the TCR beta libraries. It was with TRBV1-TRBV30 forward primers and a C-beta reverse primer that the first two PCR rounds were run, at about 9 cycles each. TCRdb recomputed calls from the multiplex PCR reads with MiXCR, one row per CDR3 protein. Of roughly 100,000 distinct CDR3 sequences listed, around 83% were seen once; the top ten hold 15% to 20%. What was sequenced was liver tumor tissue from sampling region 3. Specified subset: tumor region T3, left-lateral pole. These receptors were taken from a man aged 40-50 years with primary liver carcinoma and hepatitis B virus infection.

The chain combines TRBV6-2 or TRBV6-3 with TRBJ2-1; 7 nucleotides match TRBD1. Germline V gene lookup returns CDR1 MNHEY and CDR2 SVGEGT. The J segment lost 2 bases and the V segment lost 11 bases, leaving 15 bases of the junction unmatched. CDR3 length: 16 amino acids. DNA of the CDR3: TGTGCCTTCAGCTCCCCGAGACAGGGTACCTACAATGAGCAGTTCTTC. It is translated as CAFSSPRQGTYNEQFF.

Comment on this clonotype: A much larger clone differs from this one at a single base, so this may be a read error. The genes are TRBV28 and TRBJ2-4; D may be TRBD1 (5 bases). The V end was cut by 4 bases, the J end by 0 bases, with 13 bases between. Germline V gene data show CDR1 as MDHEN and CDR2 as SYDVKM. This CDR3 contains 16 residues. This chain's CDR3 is CASSSLGELAKNIQYF. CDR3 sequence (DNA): TGTGCCAGCAGTTCCCTAGGGGAACTAGCCAAAAACATTCAGTACTTC.

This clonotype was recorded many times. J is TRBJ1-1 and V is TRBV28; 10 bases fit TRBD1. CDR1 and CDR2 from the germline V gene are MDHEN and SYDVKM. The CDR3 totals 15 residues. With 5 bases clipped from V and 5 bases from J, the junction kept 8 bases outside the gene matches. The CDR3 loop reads CASSTPGQGYTEAFF. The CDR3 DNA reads TGTGCCAGCAGTACGCCGGGACAGGGGTATACTGAAGCTTTCTTT. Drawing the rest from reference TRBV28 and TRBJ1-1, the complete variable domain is DVKVTQSSRYLVKRTGEKVFLECVQDMDHENMFWYRQDPGLGLRLIYFSYDVKMKEKGDIPEGYSVSREKKERFSLILESASTNQTSMYLCASSTPGQGYTEAFFGQGTRLTVV.

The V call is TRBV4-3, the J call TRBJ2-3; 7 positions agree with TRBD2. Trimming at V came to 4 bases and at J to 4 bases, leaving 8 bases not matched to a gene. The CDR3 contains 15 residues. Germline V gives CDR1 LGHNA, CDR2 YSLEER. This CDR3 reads CASSRGALAADTQYF. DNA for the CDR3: TGCGCCAGCAGCCGAGGTGCCCTAGCGGCAGATACGCAGTATTTT.

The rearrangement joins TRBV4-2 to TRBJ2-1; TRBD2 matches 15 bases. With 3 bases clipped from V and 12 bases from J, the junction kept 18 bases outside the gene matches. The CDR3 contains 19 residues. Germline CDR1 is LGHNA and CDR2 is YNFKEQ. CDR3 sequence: CASSHDIAGGLAGGSPQFF. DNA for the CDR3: TGTGCCAGCAGCCACGATATAGCGGGTGGACTAGCGGGAGGGAGTCCGCAGTTCTTC.

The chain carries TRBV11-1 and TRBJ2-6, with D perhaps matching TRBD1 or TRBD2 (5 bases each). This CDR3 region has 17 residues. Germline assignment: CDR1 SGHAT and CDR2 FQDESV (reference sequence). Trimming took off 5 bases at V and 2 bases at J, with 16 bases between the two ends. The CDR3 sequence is CASSSWGKGAGANVLTF. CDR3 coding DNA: TGTGCCAGCAGCAGTTGGGGGAAGGGCGCTGGGGCCAACGTCCTGACTTTC.

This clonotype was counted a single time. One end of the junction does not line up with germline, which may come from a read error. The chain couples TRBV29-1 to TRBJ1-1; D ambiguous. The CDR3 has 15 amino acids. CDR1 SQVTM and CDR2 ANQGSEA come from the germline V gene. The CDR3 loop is CTVGGGWGMSTEAFF. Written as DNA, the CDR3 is TGCACCGTTGGTGGAGGATGGGGTATGAGCACTGAAGCTTTCTTC.

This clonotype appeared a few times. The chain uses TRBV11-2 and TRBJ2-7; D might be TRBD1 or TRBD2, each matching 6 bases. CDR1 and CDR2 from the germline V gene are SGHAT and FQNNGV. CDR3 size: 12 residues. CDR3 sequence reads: CVSSPGGYEQYF. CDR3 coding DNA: TGTGTTAGCAGTCCCGGGGGCTATGAGCAGTACTTC.

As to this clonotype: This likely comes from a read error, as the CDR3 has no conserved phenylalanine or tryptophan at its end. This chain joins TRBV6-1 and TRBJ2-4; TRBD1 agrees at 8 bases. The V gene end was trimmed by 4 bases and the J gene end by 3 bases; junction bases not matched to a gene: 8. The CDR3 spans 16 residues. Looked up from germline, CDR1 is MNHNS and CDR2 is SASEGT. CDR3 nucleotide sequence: TGTGCCAGCAGTGCCACAGGGGGGATAGGCAAAAACATTCAGTACTCC. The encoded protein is CASSATGGIGKNIQYS.

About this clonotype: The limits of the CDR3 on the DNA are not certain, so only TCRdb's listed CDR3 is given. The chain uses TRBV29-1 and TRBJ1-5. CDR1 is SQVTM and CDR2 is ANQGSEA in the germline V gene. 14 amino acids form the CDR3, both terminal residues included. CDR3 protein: CSVAIGSKSQLQQF.

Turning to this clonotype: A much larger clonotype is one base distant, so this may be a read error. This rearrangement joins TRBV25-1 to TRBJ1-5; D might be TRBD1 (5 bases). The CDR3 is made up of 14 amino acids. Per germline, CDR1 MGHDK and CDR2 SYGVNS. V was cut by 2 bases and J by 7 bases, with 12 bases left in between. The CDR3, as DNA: TGTGCCAGCAGTGAACGGGACGTATTCCAGCCCCAGCATTTT. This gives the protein CASSERDVFQPQHF.

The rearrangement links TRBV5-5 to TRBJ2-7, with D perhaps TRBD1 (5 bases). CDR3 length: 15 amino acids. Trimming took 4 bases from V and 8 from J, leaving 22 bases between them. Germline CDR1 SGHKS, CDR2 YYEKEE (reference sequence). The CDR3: CASSPATVPLSKQYF. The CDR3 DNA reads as TGTGCCAGCAGCCCAGCGACAGTTCCCCTCTCCAAGCAGTACTTC.

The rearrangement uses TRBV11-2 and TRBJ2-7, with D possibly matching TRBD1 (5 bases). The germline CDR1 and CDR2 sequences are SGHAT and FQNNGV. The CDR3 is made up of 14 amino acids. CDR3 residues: CSTRSNRNSYEQYF. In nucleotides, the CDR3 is TGTTCCACCAGGTCTAACAGGAACTCCTACGAGCAGTACTTC.

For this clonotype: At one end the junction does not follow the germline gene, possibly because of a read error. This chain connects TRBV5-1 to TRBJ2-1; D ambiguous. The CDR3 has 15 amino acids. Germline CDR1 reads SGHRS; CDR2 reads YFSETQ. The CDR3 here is CTSSLADSAYNEQFF. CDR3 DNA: TGCACCAGCAGCTTGGCAGACTCGGCCTACAATGAGCAGTTCTTC.

CDR3 amino acids: CASRKGKSSYEQYF. CDR3 in DNA: TGTGCCAGCAGAAAGGGGAAGAGCTCCTACGAGCAGTACTTC. The chain uses TRBV28 and TRBJ2-7, with a tentative D call TRBD1 (5 bases). Trimming removed 6 bases at V and 0 bases at J, with 12 bases between. The germline V gene has CDR1 MDHEN and CDR2 SYDVKM. The length of the CDR3 is 14 residues.

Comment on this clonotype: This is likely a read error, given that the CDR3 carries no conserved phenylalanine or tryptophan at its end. CDR3 sequence (DNA): TGTGACAGCAGCTTCGAAGATACGCAGTATTCT. Translating it yields CDSSFEDTQYS. The chain has TRBV2 and TRBJ2-3; no clear D gene. Germline V lookup: CDR1 SNHLY, CDR2 FYNNEI. CDR3 size: 11 residues.

CDR3 DNA sequence: TGTGCCAGAGGTCATGGACGGCTACAAGAGACCCAGTACTTC. This encodes CARGHGRLQETQYF. The chain combines TRBV6-6 with TRBJ2-5; D remains unclear. The CDR3 extends over 14 amino acids. Per the germline V gene, CDR1 is MNHNY and CDR2 is SVGAGI (reference sequence). Trimming cost V 9 bases and J 2 bases, with 16 bases left between them.

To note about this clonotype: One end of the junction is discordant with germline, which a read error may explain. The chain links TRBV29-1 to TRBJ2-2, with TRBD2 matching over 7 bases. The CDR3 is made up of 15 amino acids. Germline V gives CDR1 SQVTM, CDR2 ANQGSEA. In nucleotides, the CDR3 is TGCAGCGTTGGTCGTCCGGGAGGTGGCATCGGGGAGCTGCTTTTT. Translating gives CSVGRPGGGIGELLF.

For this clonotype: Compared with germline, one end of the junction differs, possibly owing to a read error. CDR3 DNA sequence: TGTGCCAGCAGCAGGGACAGGGGCATTGAGACCCAGAACTTC. It specifies CASSRDRGIETQNF. The J gene is TRBJ2-5, the V gene TRBV7-8, with 10 bases identical to TRBD1. CDR3 length: 14 amino acids. Germline CDR1 is SGHVS and CDR2 is FQNEAQ.

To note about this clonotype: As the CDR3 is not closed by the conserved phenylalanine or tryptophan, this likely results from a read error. CDR3 DNA sequence: TGTGTCAGTAGTTTTGGACAGGGAAGAGCCTATGAGCAGTACTTA. Amino acid sequence: CVSSFGQGRAYEQYL. This chain links TRBV6-5 with TRBJ2-7; 8 positions match TRBD1. The CDR3 runs to 15 residues. CDR1 and CDR2 (germline): MNHEY, SVGAGI.

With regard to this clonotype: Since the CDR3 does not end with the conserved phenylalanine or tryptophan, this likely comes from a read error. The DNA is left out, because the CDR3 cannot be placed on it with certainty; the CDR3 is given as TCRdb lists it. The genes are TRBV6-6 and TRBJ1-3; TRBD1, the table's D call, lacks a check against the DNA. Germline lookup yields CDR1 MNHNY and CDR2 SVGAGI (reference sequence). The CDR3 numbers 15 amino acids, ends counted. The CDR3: CASSPGSGSGNTIYI.

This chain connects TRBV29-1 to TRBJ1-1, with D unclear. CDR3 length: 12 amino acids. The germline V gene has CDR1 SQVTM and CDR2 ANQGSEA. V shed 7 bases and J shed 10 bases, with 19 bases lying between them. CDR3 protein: CSGATPNTRAFF. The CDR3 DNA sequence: TGCAGCGGAGCAACCCCGAATACTCGAGCTTTCTTT.

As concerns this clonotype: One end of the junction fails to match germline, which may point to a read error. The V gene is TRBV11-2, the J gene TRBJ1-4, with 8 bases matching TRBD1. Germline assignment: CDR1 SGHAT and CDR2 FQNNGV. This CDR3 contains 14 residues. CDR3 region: CASRIGQGAEKLLF. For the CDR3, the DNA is TGTGCCAGCAGAATAGGGCAGGGGGCTGAAAAACTGCTTTTT.

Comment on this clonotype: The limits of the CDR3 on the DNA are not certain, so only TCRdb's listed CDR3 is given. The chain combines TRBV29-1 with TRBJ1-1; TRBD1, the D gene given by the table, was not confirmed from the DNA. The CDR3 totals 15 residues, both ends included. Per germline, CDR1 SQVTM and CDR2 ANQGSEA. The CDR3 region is CSVSTGWGMGTELFF.

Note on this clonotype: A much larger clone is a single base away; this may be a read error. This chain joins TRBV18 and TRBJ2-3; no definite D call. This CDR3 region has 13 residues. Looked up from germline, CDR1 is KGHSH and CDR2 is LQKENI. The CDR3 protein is CASSPGSTDMQYF. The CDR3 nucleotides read TGTGCCAGCTCACCAGGCAGCACAGATATGCAGTATTTT.

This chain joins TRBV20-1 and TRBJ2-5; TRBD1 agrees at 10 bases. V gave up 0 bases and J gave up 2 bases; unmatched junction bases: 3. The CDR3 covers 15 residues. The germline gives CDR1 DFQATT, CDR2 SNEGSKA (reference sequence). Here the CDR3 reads CSARDPDRGQETQYF. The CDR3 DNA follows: TGCAGTGCTAGAGACCCGGACAGGGGGCAAGAGACCCAGTACTTC.

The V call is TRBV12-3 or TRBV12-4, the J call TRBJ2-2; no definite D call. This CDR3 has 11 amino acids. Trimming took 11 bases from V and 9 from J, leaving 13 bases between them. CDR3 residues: CACNSRRELFF. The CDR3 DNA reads TGTGCCTGCAATTCCCGGAGGGAGCTGTTTTTT.

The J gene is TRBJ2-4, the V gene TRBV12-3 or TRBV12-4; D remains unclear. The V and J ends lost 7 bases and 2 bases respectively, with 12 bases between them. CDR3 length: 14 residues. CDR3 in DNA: TGTGCCAGCATTGGAGATTCAACCAAAAACATTCAGTACTTC. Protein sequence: CASIGDSTKNIQYF.